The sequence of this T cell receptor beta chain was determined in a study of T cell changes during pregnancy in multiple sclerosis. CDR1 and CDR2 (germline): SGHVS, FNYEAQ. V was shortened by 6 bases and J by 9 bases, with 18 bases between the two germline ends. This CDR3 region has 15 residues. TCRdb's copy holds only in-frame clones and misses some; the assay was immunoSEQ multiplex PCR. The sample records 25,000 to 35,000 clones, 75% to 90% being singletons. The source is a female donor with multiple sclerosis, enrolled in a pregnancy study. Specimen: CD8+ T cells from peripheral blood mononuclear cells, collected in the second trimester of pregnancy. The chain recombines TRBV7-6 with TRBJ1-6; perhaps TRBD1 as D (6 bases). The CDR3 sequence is CASSPRGGVGSPLHF. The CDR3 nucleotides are TGTGCCAGCAGTCCCCGAGGGGGGGTGGGTTCACCCCTCCACTTT.